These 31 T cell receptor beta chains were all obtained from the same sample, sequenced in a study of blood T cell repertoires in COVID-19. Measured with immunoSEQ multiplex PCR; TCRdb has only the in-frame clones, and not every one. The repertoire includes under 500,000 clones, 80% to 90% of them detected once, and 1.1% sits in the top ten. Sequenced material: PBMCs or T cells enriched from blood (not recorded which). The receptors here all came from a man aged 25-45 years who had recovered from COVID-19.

CDR3 sequence (DNA): TGCAGCGTACTCGGGACAGGGACTGGAAACACCATATATTTT. This translates into CSVLGTGTGNTIYF. The chain carries TRBV29-1 and TRBJ1-3; the match to TRBD1 covers 9 bases. Per germline, CDR1 SQVTM and CDR2 ANQGSEA. The CDR3 spans 14 residues. V was pared by 6 bases and J by 2 bases, with 5 bases of the junction left unmatched.

The CDR3 sequence: CASSSTGTEAFF. In DNA, the CDR3 is TGTGCCAGCAGTTCCACGGGAACTGAAGCTTTCTTT. The rearrangement uses TRBV28 and TRBJ1-1; D is uncertain. The CDR3 has 12 residues. The germline V gene has CDR1 MDHEN and CDR2 SYDVKM. Deletions cut 4 bases from V and 5 bases from J, with 8 bases between.

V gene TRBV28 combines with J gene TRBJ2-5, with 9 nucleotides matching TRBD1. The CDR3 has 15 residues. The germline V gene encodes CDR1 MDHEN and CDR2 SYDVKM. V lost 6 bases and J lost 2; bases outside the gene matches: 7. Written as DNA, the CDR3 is TGTGCCAGCAGGACACAGGGGGCCCGGCAAGAGACCCAGTACTTC. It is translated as CASRTQGARQETQYF.

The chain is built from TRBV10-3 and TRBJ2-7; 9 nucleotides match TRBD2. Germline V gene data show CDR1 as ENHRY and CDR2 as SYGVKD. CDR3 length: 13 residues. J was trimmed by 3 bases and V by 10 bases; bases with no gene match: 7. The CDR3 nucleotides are TGTGCCACCGAACTAGCGGGTGGCTACGAGCAGTACTTC. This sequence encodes CATELAGGYEQYF.

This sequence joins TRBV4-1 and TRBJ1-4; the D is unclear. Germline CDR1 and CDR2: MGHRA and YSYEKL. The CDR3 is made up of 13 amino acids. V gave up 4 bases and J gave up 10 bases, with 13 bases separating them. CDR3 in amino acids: CASSPLTLGKLFF. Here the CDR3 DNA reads TGCGCCAGCAGCCCCTTGACTCTGGGAAAACTGTTTTTT.

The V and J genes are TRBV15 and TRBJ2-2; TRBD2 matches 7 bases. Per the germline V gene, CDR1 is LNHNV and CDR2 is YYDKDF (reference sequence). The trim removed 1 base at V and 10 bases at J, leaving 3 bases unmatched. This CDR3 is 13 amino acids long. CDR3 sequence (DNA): TGTGCCACCAGCAGAGTGGCGGGAGTGGAGCTGTTTTTT. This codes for CATSRVAGVELFF.

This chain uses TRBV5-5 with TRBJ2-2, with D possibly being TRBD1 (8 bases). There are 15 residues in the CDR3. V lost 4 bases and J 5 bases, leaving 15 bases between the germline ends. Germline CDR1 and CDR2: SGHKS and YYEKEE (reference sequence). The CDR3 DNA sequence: TGTGCCAGCAGCGGACAGGGTAGCGGGACCGGGGAGCTGTTTTTT. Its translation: CASSGQGSGTGELFF.

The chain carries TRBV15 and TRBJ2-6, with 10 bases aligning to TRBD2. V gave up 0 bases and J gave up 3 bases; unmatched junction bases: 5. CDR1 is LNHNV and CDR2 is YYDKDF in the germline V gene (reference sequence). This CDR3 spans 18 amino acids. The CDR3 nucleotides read TGTGCCACCAGCAGAGATCTAGCGGGAGCGAGTGGGGCCAACGTCCTGACTTTC. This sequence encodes CATSRDLAGASGANVLTF.

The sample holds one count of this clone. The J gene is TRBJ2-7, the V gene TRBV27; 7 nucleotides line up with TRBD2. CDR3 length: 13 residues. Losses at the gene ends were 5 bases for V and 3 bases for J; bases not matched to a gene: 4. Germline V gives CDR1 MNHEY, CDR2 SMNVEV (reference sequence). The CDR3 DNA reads TGTGCCAGCAGTCGACTAGCAAGCTACGAGCAGTACTTC. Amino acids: CASSRLASYEQYF.

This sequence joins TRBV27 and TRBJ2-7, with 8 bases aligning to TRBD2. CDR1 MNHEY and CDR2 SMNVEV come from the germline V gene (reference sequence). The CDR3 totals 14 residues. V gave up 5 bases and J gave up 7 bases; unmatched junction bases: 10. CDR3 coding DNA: TGTGCCAGCAGTCTCCAACTAGCGGCTGGTGAGCAGTACTTC. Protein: CASSLQLAAGEQYF.

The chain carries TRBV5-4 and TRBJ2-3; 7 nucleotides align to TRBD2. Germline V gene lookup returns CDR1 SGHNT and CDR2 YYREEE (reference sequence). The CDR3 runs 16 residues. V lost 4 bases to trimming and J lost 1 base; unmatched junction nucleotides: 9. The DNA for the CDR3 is TGTGCCAGCAGCATAAGCGGGAATCCGGGCACAGATACGCAGTATTTT. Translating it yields CASSISGNPGTDTQYF.

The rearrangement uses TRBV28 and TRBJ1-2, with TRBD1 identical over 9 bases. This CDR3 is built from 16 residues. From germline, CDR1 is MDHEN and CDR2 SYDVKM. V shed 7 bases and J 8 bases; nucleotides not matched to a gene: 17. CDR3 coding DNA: TGTGCCAGCACGCTAACCCCCGGGACAGGGAACGGCGGCTACACCTTC. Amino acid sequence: CASTLTPGTGNGGYTF.

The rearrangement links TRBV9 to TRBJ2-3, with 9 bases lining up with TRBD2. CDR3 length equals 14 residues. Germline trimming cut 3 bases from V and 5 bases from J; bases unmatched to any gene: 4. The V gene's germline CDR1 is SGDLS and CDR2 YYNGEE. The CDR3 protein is CASSALAGEDTQYF. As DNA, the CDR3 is TGTGCCAGCAGCGCCTTAGCGGGAGAAGATACGCAGTATTTT.

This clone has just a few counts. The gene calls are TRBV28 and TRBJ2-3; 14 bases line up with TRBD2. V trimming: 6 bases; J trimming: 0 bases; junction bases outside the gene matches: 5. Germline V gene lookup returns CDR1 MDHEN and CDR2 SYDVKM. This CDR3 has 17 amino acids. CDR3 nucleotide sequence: TGTGCCAGCAGCCCATGGACTAGCGGGAGGAGCACAGATACGCAGTATTTT. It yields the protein CASSPWTSGRSTDTQYF.

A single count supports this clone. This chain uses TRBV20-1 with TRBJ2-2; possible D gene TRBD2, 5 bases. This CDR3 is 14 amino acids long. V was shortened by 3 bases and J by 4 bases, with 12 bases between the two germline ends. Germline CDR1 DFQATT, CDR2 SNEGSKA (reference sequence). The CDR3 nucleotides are TGCAGTGCTAGTGATAAGGACTTCACCGGGGAGCTGTTTTTT. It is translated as CSASDKDFTGELFF.

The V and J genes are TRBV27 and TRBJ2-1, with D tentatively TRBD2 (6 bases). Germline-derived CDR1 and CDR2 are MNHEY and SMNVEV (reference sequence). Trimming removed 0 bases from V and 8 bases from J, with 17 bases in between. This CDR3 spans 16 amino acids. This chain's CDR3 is CASSLSWGVRSDEQFF. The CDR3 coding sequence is TGTGCCAGCAGTTTATCTTGGGGGGTAAGGAGCGATGAGCAGTTCTTC.

The CDR3 coding sequence is TGTGCCAGCAGTGTCACAGGGGGCTATGGCTACACCTTC. Translating it yields CASSVTGGYGYTF. The genes are TRBV6-1 and TRBJ1-2; 8 bases are a match to TRBD1. The CDR3 extends over 13 amino acids. CDR1 and CDR2 (germline): MNHNS, SASEGT. The V gene end was trimmed by 4 bases and the J gene end by 4 bases; junction bases not matched to a gene: 2.

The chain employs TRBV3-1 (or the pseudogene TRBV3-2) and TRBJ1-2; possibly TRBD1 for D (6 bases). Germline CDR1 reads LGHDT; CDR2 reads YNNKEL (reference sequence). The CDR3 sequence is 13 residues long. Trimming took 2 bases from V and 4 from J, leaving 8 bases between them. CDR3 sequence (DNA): TGTGCCAGCAGCCAAACAGGGATCTATGGCTACACCTTC. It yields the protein CASSQTGIYGYTF.

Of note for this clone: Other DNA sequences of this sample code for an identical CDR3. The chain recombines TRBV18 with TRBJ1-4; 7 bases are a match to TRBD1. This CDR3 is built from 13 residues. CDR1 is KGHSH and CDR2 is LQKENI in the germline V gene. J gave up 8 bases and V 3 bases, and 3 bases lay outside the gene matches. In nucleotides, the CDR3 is TGTGCCAGCTCACCCGGACAGGAGGAAAAACTGTTTTTT. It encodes CASSPGQEEKLFF.

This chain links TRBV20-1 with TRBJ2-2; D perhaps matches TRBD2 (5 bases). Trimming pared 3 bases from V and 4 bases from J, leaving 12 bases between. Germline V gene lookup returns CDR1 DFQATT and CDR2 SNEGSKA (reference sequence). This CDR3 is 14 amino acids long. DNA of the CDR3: TGCAGTGCTAGTGTAGGAGAGGGCACCGGGGAGCTGTTTTTT. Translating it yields CSASVGEGTGELFF.

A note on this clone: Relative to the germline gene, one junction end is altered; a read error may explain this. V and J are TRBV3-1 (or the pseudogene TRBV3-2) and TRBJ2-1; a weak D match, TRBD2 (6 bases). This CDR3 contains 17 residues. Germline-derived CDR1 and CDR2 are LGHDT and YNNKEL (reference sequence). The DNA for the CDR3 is TGTGCCAGCAGCCACCTCGGGAGCGAAGTCTCCTACAATGAGCGGTTCTTC. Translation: CASSHLGSEVSYNERFF.

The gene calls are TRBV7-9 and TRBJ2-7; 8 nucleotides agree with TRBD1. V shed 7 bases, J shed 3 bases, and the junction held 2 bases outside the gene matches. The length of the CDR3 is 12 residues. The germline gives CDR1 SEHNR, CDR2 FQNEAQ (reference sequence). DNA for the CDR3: TGTGCCAGCAACGACAGGGGCTACGAGCAGTACTTC. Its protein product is CASNDRGYEQYF.

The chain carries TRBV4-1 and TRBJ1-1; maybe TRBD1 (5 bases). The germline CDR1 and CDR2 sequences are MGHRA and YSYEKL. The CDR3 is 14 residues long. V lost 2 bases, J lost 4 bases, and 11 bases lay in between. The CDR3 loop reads CASSQPGKGTEAFF. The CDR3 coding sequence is TGCGCCAGCAGCCAACCAGGGAAGGGCACTGAAGCTTTCTTT.

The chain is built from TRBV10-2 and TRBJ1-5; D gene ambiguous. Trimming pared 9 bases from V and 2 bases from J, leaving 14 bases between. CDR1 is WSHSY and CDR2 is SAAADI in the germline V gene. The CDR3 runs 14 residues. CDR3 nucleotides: TGCGCCAGTGGCGAAACAGCGGGCAATCAGCCCCAGCATTTT. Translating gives CASGETAGNQPQHF.

The CDR3 reads CASSTTIEQYF. The CDR3 coding sequence is TGTGCCAGCAGTACAACGATCGAGCAGTACTTC. The gene calls are TRBV2 and TRBJ2-7, with D hard to call. The CDR3 spans 11 residues. Trimming cost V 5 bases and J 6 bases, with 8 bases left between them. Germline V gene lookup returns CDR1 SNHLY and CDR2 FYNNEI.

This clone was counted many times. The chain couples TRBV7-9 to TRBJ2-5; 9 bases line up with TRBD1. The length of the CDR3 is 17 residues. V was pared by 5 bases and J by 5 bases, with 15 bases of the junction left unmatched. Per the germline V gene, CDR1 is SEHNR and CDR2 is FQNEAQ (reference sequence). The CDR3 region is CASSQRQGVFDQETQYF. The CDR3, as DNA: TGTGCCAGCAGCCAACGACAGGGGGTTTTTGATCAGGAGACCCAGTACTTC.

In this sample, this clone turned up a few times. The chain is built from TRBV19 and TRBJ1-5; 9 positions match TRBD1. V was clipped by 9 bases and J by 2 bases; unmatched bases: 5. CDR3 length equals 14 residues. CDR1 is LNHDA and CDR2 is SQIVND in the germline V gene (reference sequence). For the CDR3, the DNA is TGTGCCAGCGAGGGACAGGGAGGCAATCAGCCCCAGCATTTT. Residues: CASEGQGGNQPQHF.

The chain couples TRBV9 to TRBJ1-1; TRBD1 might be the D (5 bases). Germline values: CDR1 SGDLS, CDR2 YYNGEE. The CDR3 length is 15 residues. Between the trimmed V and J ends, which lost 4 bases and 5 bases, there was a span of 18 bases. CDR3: CASSPRLGAYTEAFF. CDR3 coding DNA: TGTGCCAGCAGCCCTCGCCTAGGGGCATATACTGAAGCTTTCTTT.

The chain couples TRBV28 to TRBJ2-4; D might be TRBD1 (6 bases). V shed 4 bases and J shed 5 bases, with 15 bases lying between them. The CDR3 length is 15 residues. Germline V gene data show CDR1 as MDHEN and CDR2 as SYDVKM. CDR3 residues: CASSSQGRPQNIQYF. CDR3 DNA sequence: TGTGCCAGCAGTTCACAGGGAAGGCCCCAAAACATTCAGTACTTC. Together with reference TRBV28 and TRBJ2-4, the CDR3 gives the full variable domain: DVKVTQSSRYLVKRTGEKVFLECVQDMDHENMFWYRQDPGLGLRLIYFSYDVKMKEKGDIPEGYSVSREKKERFSLILESASTNQTSMYLCASSSQGRPQNIQYFGAGTRLSVL.

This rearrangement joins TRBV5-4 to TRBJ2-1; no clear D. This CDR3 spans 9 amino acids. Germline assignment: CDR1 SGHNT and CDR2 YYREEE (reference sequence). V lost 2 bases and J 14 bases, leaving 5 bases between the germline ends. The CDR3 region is CASSFREFF. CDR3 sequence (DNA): TGTGCCAGCAGCTTCCGTGAGTTCTTC.

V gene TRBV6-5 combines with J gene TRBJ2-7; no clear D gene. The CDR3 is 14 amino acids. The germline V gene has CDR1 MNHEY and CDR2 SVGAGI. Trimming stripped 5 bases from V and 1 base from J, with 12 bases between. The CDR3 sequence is CASSPRLRSYEQYF. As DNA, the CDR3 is TGTGCCAGCAGTCCGAGACTGAGGTCCTACGAGCAGTACTTC.